The 19 T cell receptor beta chains presented below share a single source sample, sequenced in a study of siplizumab effects on memory and regulatory T cells. The table came from immunoSEQ multiplex PCR; TCRdb's copy has only in-frame clones and leaves some out. This sample yields some 100,000 clones, of which approximately 94% are seen a single time; roughly 1.3% belongs to the top ten. Specimen: non-Treg CD4+ T cells sorted from blood. The source of these receptors is a human donor in good health.

The genes are TRBV28 and TRBJ1-4; the D is unclear. The germline V gene has CDR1 MDHEN and CDR2 SYDVKM. This CDR3 is 15 amino acids long. Trimming stripped 2 bases from V and 1 base from J, with 8 bases between. The chain's CDR3 is CASSLRVRTNEKLFF. The CDR3 nucleotides read TGTGCCAGCAGTTTAAGGGTGAGAACTAATGAAAAACTGTTTTTT.

V gene TRBV9 combines with J gene TRBJ2-7, with 7 bases that match TRBD1. The J segment lost 2 bases and the V segment lost 4 bases, leaving 9 bases of the junction unmatched. The CDR3 runs 15 residues. Germline-derived CDR1 and CDR2 are SGDLS and YYNGEE. Here the CDR3 DNA reads TGTGCCAGCAGCAGACGACAGGGACAAACCTACGAGCAGTACTTC. Translating it yields CASSRRQGQTYEQYF.

J is TRBJ2-5 and V is TRBV11-2; D call uncertain. Matching the DNA end better, TRBJ2-7 makes the J call doubtful. This CDR3 is 13 amino acids long. CDR1 is SGHAT, CDR2 FQNNGV, per germline. CDR3 protein: CASSLAPEFEQYF. The CDR3 nucleotides are TGTGCCAGCAGCTTAGCACCGGAGTTCGAGCAGTACTTC.

Worth noting for this clone: A read error may produce the germline difference seen at one junction end. V usage is TRBV7-7 and J usage is TRBJ2-7; TRBD1 is a possible D gene (6 bases). The germline CDR1 and CDR2 sequences are SSHAT and FNYEAQ (reference sequence). The CDR3 covers 14 residues. The CDR3 bases are TGTGCTAGCAGCTCATCCGGGACACCAAACGAGCAGTACTTC. Protein product: CASSSSGTPNEQYF.

Here the CDR3 DNA reads TGTGCCAGCAGCTACTCGACTAGCGGGAGGGTGTACTGGAGTGAGCAGTTCTTC. Its protein is CASSYSTSGRVYWSEQFF. V usage is TRBV7-9 and J usage is TRBJ2-1, with TRBD2 identical over 14 bases. CDR3 length equals 18 residues. Germline V gene lookup returns CDR1 SEHNR and CDR2 FQNEAQ (reference sequence). Trimming at V came to 4 bases and at J to 9 bases, leaving 14 bases not matched to a gene.

The CDR3 nucleotides read TGTGCCAGTAGAGTGGAAAAAAGGGGGAAGACTAGCAATCAGCCCCAGCATTTT. It yields the protein CASRVEKRGKTSNQPQHF. The chain uses TRBV19 and TRBJ1-5; possible D gene TRBD1, 6 bases. Germline lookup yields CDR1 LNHDA and CDR2 SQIVND (reference sequence). This CDR3 contains 18 residues. V gave up 6 bases and J gave up 0 bases, with 21 bases separating them.

CDR3 sequence (DNA): TGTGCCTGGAGTACAGGGGTTACGGACTATGGCTACACCTTC. Protein sequence: CAWSTGVTDYGYTF. This sequence joins TRBV30 and TRBJ1-2; 7 positions agree with TRBD1. CDR1 and CDR2 (germline): GTSNPN, SVGIG (reference sequence). The CDR3 runs 14 residues. Trimming took 2 bases from V and 3 from J; bases not matched to a gene: 6.

The chain is built from TRBV5-4 and TRBJ2-7, with TRBD2 as a possible D gene (6 bases). CDR3 length equals 16 residues. Trimming pared 0 bases from V and 0 bases from J, leaving 13 bases between. Germline loops: CDR1 SGHNT, CDR2 YYREEE (reference sequence). The CDR3 is CASSLVGSGLSYEQYF. As DNA, the CDR3 is TGTGCCAGCAGCTTGGTTGGTAGCGGTCTCTCCTACGAGCAGTACTTC.

The genes are TRBV27 and TRBJ1-1; 9 bases align to TRBD1. The germline gives CDR1 MNHEY, CDR2 SMNVEV (reference sequence). V gave up 5 bases and J gave up 4 bases; unmatched junction bases: 8. The CDR3 is 15 amino acids. The CDR3 sequence: CASSLLTGGATEAFF. The DNA for the CDR3 is TGTGCCAGCAGTCTACTGACAGGGGGGGCCACTGAAGCTTTCTTT.

Remarks on this clone: This sample includes further DNA sequences coding for the same CDR3. This sequence joins TRBV6-1 and TRBJ2-7; TRBD2 agrees at 12 bases. The CDR3 is made up of 15 amino acids. Germline V gives CDR1 MNHNS, CDR2 SASEGT. The junction had 4 bases not matched to a gene; V was cut back by 2 bases and J by 5 bases. CDR3 sequence (DNA): TGTGCCAGCAGTGAAACTAGCGGGAGGTTCAACGAGCAGTACTTC. It specifies CASSETSGRFNEQYF.

V is TRBV30 and J is TRBJ1-2; TRBD1 might be the D (5 bases). Germline-derived CDR1 and CDR2 are GTSNPN and SVGIG (reference sequence). The V gene lost 3 bases and the J gene lost 0 bases, with 14 bases spanning the gap. The CDR3 is made up of 15 amino acids. CDR3 region: CAWRNPGTANYGYTF. CDR3 nucleotides: TGTGCCTGGAGAAACCCCGGGACGGCTAACTATGGCTACACCTTC.

The chain employs TRBV19 and TRBJ2-2; perhaps TRBD1 as D (6 bases). The CDR3 is 15 residues long. CDR1 is LNHDA and CDR2 is SQIVND in the germline V gene (reference sequence). The V end was cut by 5 bases, the J end by 0 bases, with 10 bases between. The CDR3 nucleotides are TGTGCCAGTAGTCGACAGGCGACGAACACCGGGGAGCTGTTTTTT. This codes for CASSRQATNTGELFF.

The chain joins TRBV6-5 to TRBJ2-2; D is undetermined. Germline V CDR1 and CDR2: MNHEY, SVGAGI. V lost 2 bases, J lost 7 bases, and 17 bases lay in between. The CDR3 has 16 residues. CDR3 in DNA: TGTGCCAGCAGTTACGAGCACCCAACAAACCGCGGGGAGCTGTTTTTT. It is translated as CASSYEHPTNRGELFF.

J is TRBJ2-6 and V is TRBV30, with unresolved D. V lost 1 base, J lost 0 bases, and 4 bases lay in between. In germline, CDR1 is GTSNPN, CDR2 SVGIG (reference sequence). The CDR3 spans 14 residues. CDR3 region: CAWSGTSGANVLTF. DNA for the CDR3: TGTGCCTGGAGTGGGACCTCTGGGGCCAACGTCCTGACTTTC.

The chain uses TRBV6-5 and TRBJ2-2; perhaps TRBD2 as D (5 bases). This CDR3 comprises 13 residues. Per the germline V gene, CDR1 is MNHEY and CDR2 is SVGAGI. V lost 8 bases and J lost 2, with 9 bases in between. The CDR3 loop reads CASRGYNTGELFF. CDR3 coding DNA: TGTGCCAGCCGGGGTTACAACACCGGGGAGCTGTTTTTT.

Details on this clone: This may be a read error: a much more frequent sequence differs by one nucleotide. In DNA, the CDR3 is TGTGCCAGCAGCTTGACTAGCGGGACCACAGATACGCAGTATTTT. Amino acids: CASSLTSGTTDTQYF. V and J are TRBV7-3 and TRBJ2-3; TRBD2 agrees at 11 bases. Losses at the gene ends were 3 bases for V and 2 bases for J; bases not matched to a gene: 1. The germline V gene has CDR1 SGHTA and CDR2 FQGTGA. This CDR3 has 15 residues. The whole variable domain, remainder taken from reference TRBV7-3 and TRBJ2-3, is GAGVSQTPSNKVTEKGKYVELRCDPISGHTALYWYRQSLGQGPEFLIYFQGTGAADDSGLPNDRFFAVRPEGSVSTLKIQRTERGDSAVYLCASSLTSGTTDTQYFGPGTRLTVL.

This chain connects TRBV6-5 to TRBJ2-2; 8 bases agree with TRBD1. CDR1 is MNHEY and CDR2 is SVGAGI in the germline V gene. V was pared by 6 bases and J by 7 bases, with 7 bases of the junction left unmatched. The CDR3 extends over 14 amino acids. CDR3 coding DNA: TGTGCCAGCAGCAGGCAGGGGGCTAACGGGGAGCTGTTTTTT. Residues: CASSRQGANGELFF.

This clone has just one count. The V gene is TRBV19, the J gene TRBJ2-2; 10 positions match TRBD2. CDR1 and CDR2 (germline): LNHDA, SQIVND (reference sequence). The CDR3 totals 14 residues. J was trimmed by 7 bases and V by 6 bases; bases with no gene match: 5. The CDR3 DNA follows: TGTGCCAGTAGACGAGCGGGAGGGGACGGGGAGCTGTTTTTT. Translation gives CASRRAGGDGELFF.

The chain carries TRBV5-5 and TRBJ2-1, with D maybe TRBD2 (6 bases). The germline V gene encodes CDR1 SGHKS and CDR2 YYEKEE (reference sequence). V was cut by 0 bases and J by 4 bases, with 11 bases left in between. The CDR3 has 15 amino acids. DNA of the CDR3: TGTGCCAGCAGCTTGGGACTAGGGGTATACAATGAGCAGTTCTTC. Translating gives CASSLGLGVYNEQFF.